Detailed here is one T cell receptor (beta chain). Its cognate antigen is unknown. The entry originates in a study of T cell responses to AZD1222 COVID-19 vaccine. As for the study in general: Whether given at about 4 or about 12 weeks, second doses were pooled. Whole-study findings and limits: Unmutated variant regions reportedly attract nearly half of all spike-specific TCRs. There were mostly white British donors and more females than males, and clonal diversity was possibly underestimated.

The CDR3 is 16 amino acids. Germline CDR1 and CDR2: LNHDA and SQIVND (reference sequence). V lost 0 bases, J lost 4 bases, and 6 bases stayed unmatched. Here immunoSEQ multiplex PCR was the method, and the copy in TCRdb shows in-frame clones only, minus some. The sample lists roughly 130,000 clones, 85% to 95% seen once, with roughly 1.8% in the top ten. The clonotype originates from an adult in good health. V and J are TRBV19 and TRBJ1-3, with 7 bases lining up with TRBD1. Sequencing used peripheral blood, obtained on day 0 of AZD1222 vaccination. This chain's CDR3 is CASSIDLTGTGNTIYF. DNA of the CDR3: TGTGCCAGTAGTATAGATTTGACAGGGACAGGAAACACCATATATTTT.